A selection of T cell receptor beta chains follows, all from one sample in a study of T cells after yellow fever vaccination. TCRdb itself ran the 5' RACE reads through MiXCR, one entry per CDR3 protein. This sample yields about 120,000 distinct CDR3 sequences, of which roughly 8.2% are seen a single time; 30% to 40% belongs to the top ten. The sample here was CD8+ T cells sorted from PBMCs, taken on the day of the yellow fever booster vaccination. These receptors originate from a young man who received the YFV17D yellow fever vaccine. The CDR3 runs from the conserved cysteine through the conserved F or W. D genes are given only for firm matches. Clone size is shown for a subset of rows, as once, few, many or a class of expanded clone.

v_gene	j_gene	d_gene	abundance	CDR3aa	CDR3nt
TRBV29-1	TRBJ2-2	NA	few	CSGQGSVTGELFF	TGCAGCGGCCAGGGGTCGGTTACCGGGGAGCTGTTTTTT
TRBV7-2	TRBJ2-1	TRBD2	many	CASSPGIPGGPFYNEQFF	TGTGCCAGCAGCCCGGGGATCCCGGGGGGGCCATTCTACAATGAGCAGTTCTTC
TRBV6-2/TRBV6-3	TRBJ2-1	NA	NA	CASSPRGSYNEQFF	TGTGCCAGCAGCCCCCGGGGCTCCTACAATGAGCAGTTCTTC
TRBV6-5	TRBJ2-5	NA	NA	CASSYSTALGAQYF	TGTGCCAGCAGTTACTCGACAGCCTTAGGGGCCCAGTACTTC
TRBV7-6	TRBJ2-3	NA	few	CASSLTNTDTQYF	TGTGCCAGCAGCTTAACGAACACAGATACGCAGTATTTT
TRBV5-1	TRBJ2-4	NA	few	CASGNRVEDIQYF	TGCGCCAGCGGAAACAGGGTTGAGGACATTCAGTACTTC
TRBV20-1	TRBJ2-1	NA	few	CSARGGKRNYEQFF	TGCAGTGCTAGGGGCGGGAAAAGAAACTATGAGCAGTTCTTC
TRBV4-3	TRBJ2-1	NA	NA	CASSQRGQLYNEQFF	TGCGCCAGCAGCCAAAGAGGACAGCTTTACAATGAGCAGTTCTTC
TRBV5-6	TRBJ2-7	NA	few	CASSLGGPDSPVAFDEQYF	TGTGCCAGCAGCTTGGGCGGTCCCGACAGTCCGGTTGCGTTTGACGAGCAGTACTTC
TRBV10-3	TRBJ1-2	TRBD1	NA	CAISDRQGPNYGYTF	TGTGCCATCAGTGACCGACAGGGCCCTAACTATGGCTACACCTTC
TRBV4-3	TRBJ2-1	NA	few	CASSQGRGDYNEQFF	TGCGCCAGCAGCCAAGGGCGGGGAGACTACAATGAGCAGTTCTTC
TRBV12-3/TRBV12-4	TRBJ2-5	TRBD1	many	CASSLFGTGGQETQYF	TGTGCCAGCAGTTTATTTGGTACAGGGGGCCAAGAGACCCAGTACTTC
TRBV7-9	TRBJ2-2	NA	many	CASSWGTGELFF	TGTGCCAGCAGCTGGGGTACTGGGGAGCTGTTTTTT
TRBV27	TRBJ2-3	TRBD2	NA	CASSSAGITDTQYF	TGTGCCAGCAGTTCAGCGGGGATAACAGATACGCAGTATTTT
TRBV15	TRBJ1-5	NA	many	CATSRVSGEPQHF	TGTGCCACCAGCAGAGTCTCTGGGGAGCCCCAGCATTTT
TRBV28	TRBJ2-5	NA	NA	CASIYRDPVQETQYF	TGTGCCAGCATATACCGGGACCCAGTACAAGAGACCCAGTACTTC
TRBV5-5	TRBJ2-2	NA	few	CASSLSYTGELFF	TGTGCCAGCAGCTTAAGTTACACCGGGGAGCTGTTTTTT
TRBV5-1	TRBJ2-4	NA	many	CASSWIGTRKNIQYF	TGCGCCAGCAGCTGGATAGGGACAAGAAAAAACATTCAGTACTTC
TRBV9	TRBJ2-3	NA	few	CASSPRKGSSTDTQYF	TGTGCCAGCAGCCCCCGAAAGGGGTCTAGCACAGATACGCAGTATTTT
TRBV6-4	TRBJ2-3	TRBD2	many	CASSEGTSGGTDTQYF	TGTGCCAGCAGTGAGGGGACTAGCGGGGGCACAGATACGCAGTATTTT
TRBV4-1	TRBJ2-3	NA	many	CASSQPRRGGTDTQYF	TGCGCCAGCAGCCAACCTAGAAGGGGGGGGACAGATACGCAGTATTTT
TRBV12-3/TRBV12-4	TRBJ2-5	NA	NA	CASSPLPRETQYF	TGTGCCAGCAGTCCGCTCCCGCGGGAGACCCAGTACTTC
TRBV6-5	TRBJ2-5	TRBD2	many	CASRKRGGYETQYF	TGTGCCAGCAGAAAGCGGGGGGGATATGAGACCCAGTACTTC
TRBV10-3	TRBJ1-2	NA	few	CAISESQIANYGYTF	TGTGCCATCAGTGAGTCCCAGATCGCTAACTATGGCTACACCTTC
TRBV15	TRBJ1-5	NA	NA	CATSKRRQLLEQPQHF	TGTGCCACCAGCAAAAGAAGACAGCTTTTGGAACAGCCCCAGCATTTT
TRBV29-1	TRBJ1-2	NA	many	CSVGQGSGNYGYTF	TGCAGCGTTGGGCAGGGATCGGGTAACTATGGCTACACCTTC
TRBV6-2/TRBV6-3	TRBJ2-5	TRBD1	NA	CASSRYRDSQETQYF	TGTGCCAGCAGCCGCTACCGGGACAGCCAAGAGACCCAGTACTTC
TRBV4-3	TRBJ1-1	NA	few	CASSQDQGWGAEAFF	TGCGCCAGCAGCCAAGATCAGGGGTGGGGCGCTGAAGCTTTCTTT
TRBV7-9	TRBJ1-2	NA	NA	CASSLAPANHGYTF	TGTGCCAGCAGCTTAGCGCCAGCGAACCATGGCTACACCTTC
TRBV6-5	TRBJ2-1	TRBD2	few	CASSSGGANEQFF	TGTGCCAGCAGTAGCGGGGGGGCTAATGAGCAGTTCTTC
TRBV19	TRBJ2-1	NA	many	CASRKKTSNEQFF	TGTGCCAGTAGGAAGAAGACTAGCAATGAGCAGTTCTTC
TRBV12-3/TRBV12-4	TRBJ2-1	NA	few	CASSLYGGPNEQFF	TGTGCCAGCAGTTTGTACGGGGGGCCGAATGAGCAGTTCTTC
TRBV12-3/TRBV12-4	TRBJ2-2	TRBD2	NA	CAISPAGVNTGELFF	TGTGCCATATCCCCGGCGGGGGTTAACACCGGGGAGCTGTTTTTT
TRBV7-9	TRBJ1-2	NA	few	CASSLVAGGFGYTF	TGTGCCAGCAGCTTAGTCGCCGGGGGCTTCGGCTACACCTTC